This T cell receptor beta chain was identified in a study of shared clonotypes between healthy human individuals. Overall study context: Each donor's CD4 naive and CD4 memory cells filled three plates apiece, CD8 naive two, and CD8 memory one.

CDR3 length equals 15 residues. V lost 5 bases and J 5 bases, leaving 15 bases between the germline ends. CDR1 is MDHEN, CDR2 SYDVKM, per germline. General study points: Researchers sampled only blood; tissue repertoires likely differ.

TCRdb's table, derived via immunoSEQ multiplex PCR, lists solely in-frame clones and lacks some. The sample has some 2.4 million clones, over 85% seen once; the top ten hold more than 0.35%. As concerns this clone: Its cognate antigen is unknown.

The TCR was taken from a young man in good health. Some clones in this sample may be carry-over from other donors' samples. This chain connects TRBV28 to TRBJ1-4; D possibly corresponds to TRBD1 (5 bases). Sequencing was done on a sample of naive CD4+ T cells from PBMCs. The subset here: CD45RA+ positively selected. The CDR3 loop is CASSSRRGLNEKLFF. CDR3 DNA sequence: TGTGCCAGCAGTAGCAGGCGGGGGTTAAATGAAAAACTGTTTTTT.